This TCR beta chain was recorded in a study of tumor-infiltrating lymphocytes in primary liver carcinoma. Looking at the study overall: Surgical resection served as treatment for the primary liver carcinoma of these patients. Study-level points and caveats: Tumor-adjacent and tumor-blood pairs displayed less overlap than did pairs of tumor regions. Tumors reached a significantly greater top-250-clone fraction than blood did (p = 0.039).

A constant-region primer served to make TCR beta cDNA from about 500 ng total RNA. Generation of the TCR beta libraries relied on three nested multiplex PCR rounds using slightly modified ARM-PCR. Both of the initial two PCR rounds ran for 10 cycles and employed TRBV1-TRBV30 forward primers alongside a C-beta reverse primer. TCRdb passed the multiplex PCR reads through MiXCR, listing each CDR3 protein once. The table shows 330,000 or so distinct CDR3 sequences, with around three fifths occurring only once. The blood RNA (from unsorted whole blood) was obtained, and germline DNA was also extracted. Those patients suffered from chronic HBV infection and were treatment-naive. This clonotype was seen many times. The target antigen is unknown. This CDR3 is 18 amino acids long. Germline V gene lookup returns CDR1 SGHAT and CDR2 FQDESV (reference sequence). After removal of 2 bases from V and 5 bases from J, the junction contained 9 bases not matched to a gene.

This receptor was taken from a man in his forties with primary liver carcinoma and hepatitis B virus infection. Sample: peripheral blood. The chain couples TRBV11-1 to TRBJ2-1, with 13 nucleotides matching TRBD2. The CDR3 here is CASSLNLIGLAGDNEQFF. The CDR3 bases are TGTGCCAGCAGCTTAAACCTTATCGGACTAGCGGGAGACAATGAGCAGTTCTTC.